A single sample gave rise to the 22 T cell receptor beta chains below, sequenced in a study of T cells after yellow fever vaccination. One entry per CDR3 protein results from TCRdb running MiXCR on the 5' RACE reads. The sample has about 350,000 distinct CDR3 sequences; under 15% are singletons. The source was CD4+ T cells sorted from PBMCs, collected 15 days after the yellow fever booster vaccination. The receptors come from a man younger than 35 who received the YFV17D yellow fever vaccine.

CDR3 amino acids: CASSWGVNTGELFF. DNA of the CDR3: TGTGCCAGTTCCTGGGGGGTTAACACCGGGGAGCTGTTTTTT. This rearrangement joins TRBV6-6 to TRBJ2-2; D is possibly TRBD2 (6 bases). V was trimmed by 9 bases and J by 2 bases, leaving 13 bases between them. CDR1 and CDR2 (germline): MNHNY, SVGAGI (reference sequence). The CDR3 runs to 14 residues.

V usage is TRBV12-5 and J usage is TRBJ2-7, with a tentative D call TRBD2 (6 bases). Between the trimmed V and J ends, which lost 6 bases and 3 bases, there was a span of 12 bases. CDR3 size: 13 residues. Per germline, CDR1 LGHNT and CDR2 FRNRAP. CDR3 region: CASGPAGGYEQYV. In nucleotides, the CDR3 is TGTGCTAGTGGCCCCGCCGGGGGCTACGAGCAGTACGTC.

This clonotype occurred many times. The chain is built from TRBV4-1 and TRBJ1-5; TRBD1 agrees at 8 bases. The trim removed 6 bases at V and 15 bases at J, leaving 10 bases unmatched. Germline V CDR1 and CDR2: MGHRA, YSYEKL. CDR3 size: 12 residues. DNA of the CDR3: TGCGCCAGCAGAAGGAGGGACAGGTCGGGGCATTTT. Translating gives CASRRRDRSGHF.

The J gene is TRBJ2-5, the V gene TRBV5-5; D possibly uses TRBD1 or TRBD2 (5 bases each). V lost 4 bases and J lost 5, with 15 bases in between. CDR3 size: 14 residues. The germline gives CDR1 SGHKS, CDR2 YYEKEE (reference sequence). The CDR3 protein is CASSRDPTGETQYF. CDR3 coding DNA: TGTGCCAGCAGCCGGGACCCAACCGGGGAGACCCAGTACTTC.

This clonotype was counted ten times or more. CDR3 nucleotides: TGTGCCAGCAGTAGACAGGGTCGGAATCAGCCCCAGCATTTT. Its translation is CASSRQGRNQPQHF. This rearrangement joins TRBV6-5 to TRBJ1-5; TRBD1 matches 7 bases. V shed 5 bases, J shed 4 bases, and the junction held 5 bases outside the gene matches. Per the germline V gene, CDR1 is MNHEY and CDR2 is SVGAGI. The CDR3 contains 14 residues.

This clonotype has ten or more counts. The chain is built from TRBV4-3 and TRBJ2-3; no reliable D call. Germline lookup yields CDR1 LGHNA and CDR2 YSLEER. The CDR3 runs to 17 residues. The germline V and J ends were trimmed by 0 bases and 6 bases, with 19 bases remaining between them. CDR3 amino acids: CASSQDLRQTVGDTQYF. The CDR3, as DNA: TGCGCCAGCAGCCAAGATTTGAGGCAGACTGTGGGGGATACGCAGTATTTT.

The chain has TRBV5-1 and TRBJ2-6; the match to TRBD1 covers 12 bases. Germline values: CDR1 SGHRS, CDR2 YFSETQ. The CDR3 totals 20 residues. Germline trimming cut 7 bases from V and 2 bases from J; bases unmatched to any gene: 16. The CDR3 is CASYPFGDRGRTPGANVLTF. The CDR3 nucleotides are TGCGCCAGCTATCCTTTCGGGGACAGGGGGCGGACGCCTGGGGCCAACGTCCTGACTTTC.

The chain links TRBV3-1 to TRBJ1-2, with 11 bases lining up with TRBD1. The germline gives CDR1 LGHDT, CDR2 YNNKEL (reference sequence). The CDR3 extends over 15 amino acids. The V gene end was trimmed by 4 bases and the J gene end by 8 bases; junction bases not matched to a gene: 9. The CDR3 protein is CASSPLPGQGVGYTF. The CDR3 DNA is TGTGCCAGCAGCCCGCTACCGGGACAGGGGGTGGGCTACACCTTC.

The chain combines TRBV5-1 with TRBJ2-1; D may be TRBD1 or TRBD2 (5 bases each). CDR1 SGHRS and CDR2 YFSETQ come from the germline V gene. This CDR3 spans 13 amino acids. The V end lost 4 bases, the J end lost 13 bases, and 18 bases lay between the germline ends. CDR3 coding DNA: TGCGCCAGCAGCCTGAGGGGCGGTGGCCCCCAGTTCTTC. Residues: CASSLRGGGPQFF.

The chain couples TRBV24-1 to TRBJ2-3; 8 nucleotides match TRBD1. V was clipped by 6 bases and J by 4 bases; unmatched bases: 2. The CDR3 is made up of 13 amino acids. Germline CDR1 is KGHDR and CDR2 is SFDVKD. This CDR3 reads CATSSGGADTQYF. The CDR3, as DNA: TGTGCCACCAGTTCAGGGGGCGCAGATACGCAGTATTTT.

This clonotype has more than one count but fewer than ten. This rearrangement joins TRBV7-9 to TRBJ2-2, with 8 bases lining up with TRBD1. This CDR3 has 15 amino acids. With V trimmed by 5 bases and J by 4 bases, 6 bases remained unmatched. CDR1 and CDR2 from the germline V gene are SEHNR and FQNEAQ (reference sequence). DNA of the CDR3: TGTGCCAGCAGCCCTCCGGGACAGGTCACCGGGGAGCTGTTTTTT. Translated: CASSPPGQVTGELFF.

The chain recombines TRBV7-2 with TRBJ1-2; D not certain. Per germline, CDR1 SGHTA and CDR2 FQGNSA. The CDR3 sequence is 15 residues long. Trimming took 8 bases from V and 3 from J, leaving 19 bases between them. DNA for the CDR3: TGTGCCAGCGGGCGAGGGCAGGTGTGGGACTATGGCTACACCTTC. Translated, it gives CASGRGQVWDYGYTF.

This chain connects TRBV5-5 to TRBJ2-5, with D perhaps assigned TRBD1 or TRBD2 (5 bases each). This CDR3 spans 15 amino acids. Germline V gene data show CDR1 as SGHKS and CDR2 as YYEKEE (reference sequence). Trimming took off 0 bases at V and 4 bases at J, with 13 bases between the two ends. As DNA, the CDR3 is TGTGCCAGCAGCTTGGAGAGGGGCCGAGGAGAGACCCAGTACTTC. The encoded protein is CASSLERGRGETQYF. The full variable domain, rest sourced from reference TRBV5-5 and TRBJ2-5, is DAGVTQSPTHLIKTRGQQVTLRCSPISGHKSVSWYQQVLGQGPQFIFQYYEKEERGRGNFPDRFSARQFPNYSSELNVNALLLGDSALYLCASSLERGRGETQYFGPGTRLLVL.

The chain combines TRBV19 with TRBJ1-5; 12 bases are shared with TRBD1. The CDR3 is 15 amino acids. Germline V gives CDR1 LNHDA, CDR2 SQIVND (reference sequence). The ends lost 5 bases at V and 6 bases at J; junction bases unmatched: 5. In DNA, the CDR3 is TGTGCCAGTAGTGCCCGGGACAGGGGGCCTCAGCCCCAGCATTTT. Protein: CASSARDRGPQPQHF.

This rearrangement joins TRBV6-1 to TRBJ1-5; TRBD1 matches at 8 bases. CDR3 length: 15 amino acids. The V and J ends lost 5 bases and 6 bases, in that order; junction bases with no gene match: 9. Per the germline V gene, CDR1 is MNHNS and CDR2 is SASEGT. The CDR3 nucleotides are TGTGCCAGCAGTAACCAGGGGGCTCTCGGTCAGCCCCAGCATTTT. This codes for CASSNQGALGQPQHF.

The chain is built from TRBV28 and TRBJ2-7; possibly TRBD1 or TRBD2 for D (5 bases each). The V gene lost 8 bases and the J gene lost 3 bases, with 8 bases spanning the gap. The CDR3 covers 11 residues. Germline V gene lookup returns CDR1 MDHEN and CDR2 SYDVKM. The DNA for the CDR3 is TGTGCCAGCGGGGACCTCTACGAGCAGTACTTC. Its protein is CASGDLYEQYF.

This clonotype has only a few counts. V usage is TRBV24-1 and J usage is TRBJ2-5; D is ambiguous. The length of the CDR3 is 15 residues. Germline V gives CDR1 KGHDR, CDR2 SFDVKD. The germline V and J ends were trimmed by 5 bases and 0 bases, with 12 bases remaining between them. In DNA, the CDR3 is TGTGCCACCAGTGCCGTTACTAAGTACCAAGAGACCCAGTACTTC. Translating it yields CATSAVTKYQETQYF.

The count of this clonotype is one. V and J are TRBV6-5 and TRBJ1-4, with D possibly TRBD1 on 5 matching bases. V shed 6 bases and J shed 10 bases, with 15 bases lying between them. The CDR3 contains 13 residues. CDR1 and CDR2 from the germline V gene are MNHEY and SVGAGI. DNA for the CDR3: TGTGCCAGCAGGGCTACGGGGGTTCGAAAACTGTTTTTT. This codes for CASRATGVRKLFF.

This clonotype has just a few counts. The V gene is TRBV7-9, the J gene TRBJ2-7; D not resolved. This CDR3 region has 13 residues. Per the germline V gene, CDR1 is SEHNR and CDR2 is FQNEAQ (reference sequence). The V end was cut by 1 base, the J end by 6 bases, with 10 bases between. CDR3 region: CASSLESSSEQYV. As DNA, the CDR3 is TGTGCCAGCAGCTTAGAATCCTCGAGCGAGCAGTACGTC.

The sample holds a few counts of this clonotype. The V and J genes are TRBV5-1 and TRBJ2-3, with D perhaps matching TRBD2 (5 bases). Germline V CDR1 and CDR2: SGHRS, YFSETQ. V was shortened by 4 bases and J by 1 base, with 16 bases between the two germline ends. The CDR3 consists of 16 residues. CDR3 loop: CASSLPLAMGTDTQYF. CDR3 bases: TGCGCCAGCAGCCTACCTTTAGCGATGGGCACAGATACGCAGTATTTT.

The chain combines TRBV29-1 with TRBJ2-1; D call uncertain. Germline loops: CDR1 SQVTM, CDR2 ANQGSEA. This CDR3 spans 15 amino acids. The germline V and J ends were trimmed by 2 bases and 8 bases, with 19 bases remaining between them. CDR3: CSVESPQVPWDEQFF. As DNA, the CDR3 is TGCAGCGTTGAATCCCCCCAGGTCCCTTGGGATGAGCAGTTCTTC.

The rearrangement uses TRBV5-1 and TRBJ2-7, with a possible D match to TRBD1 (6 bases). The V end lost 0 bases, the J end lost 3 bases, and 13 bases lay between the germline ends. This CDR3 contains 15 residues. CDR1 and CDR2 from the germline V gene are SGHRS and YFSETQ. The CDR3 protein is CASSLGGEGGYEQYV. In DNA, the CDR3 is TGCGCCAGCAGCTTGGGAGGGGAAGGGGGCTACGAGCAGTACGTC.